Detailed here is one T cell receptor (beta chain). Its specific antigen is unknown. Base quality data are lacking; no much larger clone is found one base away. Collaborating institutions collected whole blood in K2EDTA tubes following their own protocols. For TCRbeta analysis, collaborators shipped samples as frozen whole blood, isolated PBMCs, or DNA extracted from either of those sample types. This entry comes from a study of blood T cell repertoires in COVID-19 (dated by TCRdb to 2020 to 2022). In the study overall: Collaborator samples came from the United States, Italy and Spain and covered acute and convalescent phases of COVID-19. The material from the prospective study consisted of cDNA or gDNA derived from T cells, B-cell-depleted T cells, or PBMCs. The dataset comprised deeply sampled blood TCRbeta repertoires from subjects exposed to, actively infected with, or recovered from COVID-19. The repertoires were made available in a free public database intended to serve as a resource for research on the immune response to SARS-CoV-2. The samples were drawn from two sources: the first 160 participants of the ongoing ImmuneRACE study, and about 1,300 subjects contributed by 6 global collaborators. The sample metadata nearly always contained a de-identified subject ID, COVID-19 status, age in years and sex. HLA class I and class II types, where available, came from metadata supplied by the sample provider rather than from assay-based typing. The research as a whole found: The amount of clinical and demographic metadata varied by source and participant and was provided uncurated.

Taken from cysteine to phenylalanine, the CDR3 has 15 residues. The kept DNA is CDR3 alone, 45 bases in frame from the first base. CDR1 and CDR2 are drawn from the germline V gene: SGHRS, YFSETQ. V and J are truncated by 0 bases and 2 bases respectively, leaving an intervening sequence of 11 bases. TCRbeta CDR3 regions were amplified from genomic DNA by means of the immunoSEQ Assay, a bias-controlled multiplex PCR. Processing in the source paper ran as follows. The number of nucleated cells in each sample was estimated by amplification of reference gene primers within the assay. Sequence reads were collapsed and filtered to measure the absolute abundance of every unique TCRbeta CDR3 rearrangement. For each sample, productive Simpson clonality was calculated as the square root of Simpson's diversity index over productive rearrangements. The source is immuneACCESS, and TCRdb retained only in-frame sequences with V and J called. Part of the clones is not carried over; for the studies checked, unresolved V genes explain less than half of this, and the remainder is unexplained. V, J and clone size reflect that table, while D and trimming were determined from the DNA. This sample gives fewer than 200,000 clones in total; 80% of them show up just once. The ten largest clones take up 6.5% of the sample.

This receptor was identified in a man aged 65 to 85 with active or convalescent COVID-19. The V and J segments used are TRBV5-1 and TRBJ2-5, with no reliable assignment of the D segment. Sequencing was done on a sample of peripheral blood. CDR3 sequence: CASSLVRGTQETQYF. The DNA is TGCGCCAGCAGCTTGGTCCGCGGCACACAAGAGACCCAGTACTTC.